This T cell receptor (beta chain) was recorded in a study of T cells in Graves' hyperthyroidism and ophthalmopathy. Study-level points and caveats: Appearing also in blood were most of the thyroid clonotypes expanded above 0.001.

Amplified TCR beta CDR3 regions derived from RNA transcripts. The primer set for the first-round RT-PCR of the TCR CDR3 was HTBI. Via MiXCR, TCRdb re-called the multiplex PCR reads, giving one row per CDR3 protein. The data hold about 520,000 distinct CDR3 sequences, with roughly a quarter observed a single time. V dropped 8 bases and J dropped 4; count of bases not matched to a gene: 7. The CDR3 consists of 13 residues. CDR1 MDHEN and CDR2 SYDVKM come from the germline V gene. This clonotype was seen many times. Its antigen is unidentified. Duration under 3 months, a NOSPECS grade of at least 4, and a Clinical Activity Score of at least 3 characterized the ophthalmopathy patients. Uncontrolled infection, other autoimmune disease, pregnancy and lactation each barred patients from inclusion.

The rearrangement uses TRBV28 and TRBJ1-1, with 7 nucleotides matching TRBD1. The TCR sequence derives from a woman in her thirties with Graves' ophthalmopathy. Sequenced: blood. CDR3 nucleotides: TGTGCCAGCGGAACCGGGACAGTCACTGAAGCTTTCTTT. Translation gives CASGTGTVTEAFF.